This T cell receptor (beta chain) comes out of a study of blood T cell repertoires in COVID-19. The CDR3 length is 16 residues. Germline CDR1 is SNHLY and CDR2 is FYNNEI. J gave up 9 bases and V 6 bases, and 11 bases lay outside the gene matches. Generated by immunoSEQ multiplex PCR, the TCRdb table keeps only in-frame clones and is missing some. The sample yields about 100,000 clones, 70% to 90% seen once. The TCR was taken from a human donor in a cohort sampled during active COVID-19. This chain joins TRBV2 and TRBJ2-1; 13 positions match TRBD2. The sample taken for sequencing was peripheral blood. The CDR3 sequence is CASRFQGLAGRGEQFF. As DNA, the CDR3 is TGTGCCAGCAGATTCCAGGGACTAGCGGGGAGGGGTGAGCAGTTCTTC.